Listed below are T cell receptor beta chains from one sample, sequenced in a study of blood T cell repertoires in COVID-19. Data came from immunoSEQ multiplex PCR; TCRdb stores just in-frame clones and leaves some out. This table holds approximately 180,000 clones, around 81% found once. The sequenced sample consisted of peripheral blood. The origin of the receptors is a woman of 80 years or more with COVID-19, enrolled during active disease. CDR3s include the opening cysteine and the closing phenylalanine or tryptophan. The order of the fields is V gene, D gene, J gene, clone size, CDR3 DNA, CDR3 protein. A D gene is named only where the DNA matches it firmly. Rows may omit the clone size; those that give it use once, few, many or a size class.

V: TRBV11-2
D: TRBD1
J: TRBJ2-7
size: NA
DNA: TGTGCCAGCAGCTCGGACAGGGCTGGGCCTTACGAGCAGTACTTC
CDR3: CASSSDRAGPYEQYF

V: TRBV28
D: NA
J: TRBJ1-1
size: NA
DNA: TGTGCCAGCTATCATACCCCGCCCCCAGGCAAACCTGAAGCTTTCTTT
CDR3: CASYHTPPPGKPEAFF

V: TRBV2
D: TRBD1
J: TRBJ1-5
size: NA
DNA: TGTGCCAGCAGTTCCGGGACAGGGGGCGGTCAGCCCCAGCATTTT
CDR3: CASSSGTGGGQPQHF

V: TRBV11-2
D: NA
J: TRBJ2-2
size: NA
DNA: TGTGCCAGCAGTTTTGACTTGACTGCGAACACCGGGGAGCTGTTTTTT
CDR3: CASSFDLTANTGELFF

V: TRBV6-4
D: TRBD1
J: TRBJ2-7
size: few
DNA: TGTGCCAGCAGGTGTAGGGACAGGTCCTACGAGCAGTACTTC
CDR3: CASRCRDRSYEQYF

V: TRBV7-2
D: NA
J: TRBJ1-1
size: NA
DNA: TGTGCCAGCAGCTTAGCAGGGAGGCCCGAAGCTTTCTTT
CDR3: CASSLAGRPEAFF

V: TRBV5-4
D: NA
J: TRBJ1-2
size: NA
DNA: TGTGCCAGCAGCTTGGACAGTAACTATGGCTACACCTTC
CDR3: CASSLDSNYGYTF

V: TRBV18
D: NA
J: TRBJ2-5
size: NA
DNA: TGTGCCAGCTCACCACTATCGTACCAAGAGACCCAGTACTTC
CDR3: CASSPLSYQETQYF

V: TRBV4-1
D: TRBD1
J: TRBJ2-1
size: NA
DNA: TGCGCCAGCAGGGTCGCGGGACAGGGTAAAAATGAGCAGTTCTTC
CDR3: CASRVAGQGKNEQFF

V: TRBV21-1
D: NA
J: TRBJ2-1
size: once
DNA: TGTGCCAGCAGCAAAGTTGGGGAGGGTGGCTCCTACAATGAGCAGTTCTTC
CDR3: CASSKVGEGGSYNEQFF

V: TRBV12-3/TRBV12-4
D: NA
J: TRBJ2-1
size: NA
DNA: TGTGCCAGCAGCCCGGAGGTTGTCCCCCAGTTCTTC
CDR3: CASSPEVVPQFF

V: TRBV5-5
D: NA
J: TRBJ1-5
size: few
DNA: TGTGCCAGCAGCTTGATACAGGGAGACAATCAGCCCCAGCATTTT
CDR3: CASSLIQGDNQPQHF

V: TRBV3-1/TRBV3-2
D: NA
J: TRBJ2-3
size: few
DNA: TGTGCCAGCAGCCTTCCCGGGACAAGCACAGATACGCAGTATTTT
CDR3: CASSLPGTSTDTQYF

V: TRBV10-3
D: NA
J: TRBJ2-1
size: NA
DNA: TGTGCCATCAGTGAGTTAGGGAGCTACAATGAGCAGTTCTTC
CDR3: CAISELGSYNEQFF

V: TRBV10-3
D: NA
J: TRBJ1-2
size: NA
DNA: TGTGCCATCAGTGGGAGCGTGGGAGGGGGCTACACCTTC
CDR3: CAISGSVGGGYTF

V: TRBV29-1
D: TRBD2
J: TRBJ2-1
size: NA
DNA: TGCAGCGCCTCCCGGCTAGCGGGAGTGTCAAATGAGCAGTTCTTC
CDR3: CSASRLAGVSNEQFF

V: TRBV11-3
D: TRBD2
J: TRBJ2-2
size: NA
DNA: TGTGCCAGCAGCTTGCGGGTGGGAGGGGTCGCCGGGGAGCTGTTTTTT
CDR3: CASSLRVGGVAGELFF

V: TRBV4-1
D: TRBD2
J: TRBJ2-1
size: NA
DNA: TGCGCCAGCAGCCAAGCTGCGGGAGTCTCGATCAATGAGCAGTTCTTC
CDR3: CASSQAAGVSINEQFF

V: TRBV27
D: NA
J: TRBJ1-2
size: NA
DNA: TGTGCCAGCAGGGACAGACCTAACTATGGCTACACCTTC
CDR3: CASRDRPNYGYTF

V: TRBV24-1
D: NA
J: TRBJ2-3
size: NA
DNA: TGTGCCGTTAGGGGGGGTGCAGATACGCAGTATTTT
CDR3: CAVRGGADTQYF

V: TRBV6-5
D: TRBD1
J: TRBJ1-6
size: few
DNA: TGTGCCAGCAGGCTGGACAGGGGAAATTCACCCCTCCACTTT
CDR3: CASRLDRGNSPLHF

V: TRBV6-5
D: TRBD1
J: TRBJ1-2
size: NA
DNA: TGTGCCAGCAGGAGGGACAGGGACTATGGCTACACCTTC
CDR3: CASRRDRDYGYTF

V: TRBV7-9
D: TRBD1
J: TRBJ1-1
size: NA
DNA: TGTGCCAGCAGCGGGTGGACAGGGGCAGAAGCTTTCTTT
CDR3: CASSGWTGAEAFF

V: TRBV29-1
D: TRBD2
J: TRBJ2-1
size: NA
DNA: TGCAGCCACGGGACTAGCGGGTACAATGAGCAGTTCTTC
CDR3: CSHGTSGYNEQFF

V: TRBV18
D: TRBD1
J: TRBJ2-5
size: NA
DNA: TGTGCCAGCCGACCGGGACAGGGAATGGAGACCCAGTACTTC
CDR3: CASRPGQGMETQYF

V: TRBV5-4
D: TRBD2
J: TRBJ2-7
size: NA
DNA: TGTGCCAGCAGCTCGGGACTAGCGGGGACCTACGAGCAGTACTTC
CDR3: CASSSGLAGTYEQYF

V: TRBV24-1
D: TRBD2
J: TRBJ2-1
size: once
DNA: TGTGCCACCAGCAAGGGACTAGCGGGAAGCTCCTACAATGAGCAGTTCTTC
CDR3: CATSKGLAGSSYNEQFF

V: TRBV5-5
D: TRBD1
J: TRBJ1-1
size: NA
DNA: TGTGCCAGCAGCTTGGTAGGGGGCTGGACTGAAGCTTTCTTT
CDR3: CASSLVGGWTEAFF

V: TRBV23-1
D: TRBD1
J: TRBJ2-7
size: NA
DNA: TGCGCCAGCAGTCGCCCGGGACAGGCAAACTACGAGCAGTACTTC
CDR3: CASSRPGQANYEQYF

V: TRBV28
D: TRBD1
J: TRBJ1-2
size: NA
DNA: TGTGCCAGCGGGACAGGGGGTCGGGGCTACACCTTC
CDR3: CASGTGGRGYTF

V: TRBV3-1/TRBV3-2
D: TRBD1
J: TRBJ2-7
size: NA
DNA: TGTGCCAGCAGTACGACAGGGACCCTCATAATGCCCGAGCAGTACTTC
CDR3: CASSTTGTLIMPEQYF

V: TRBV6-2/TRBV6-3
D: NA
J: TRBJ2-3
size: NA
DNA: TGTGCCAGCAGTTACTCGTGGCAAGGGGCAGATACGCAGTATTTT
CDR3: CASSYSWQGADTQYF

V: TRBV1
D: NA
J: TRBJ2-3
size: NA
DNA: TGCACCAGCAGCCACTTCCGGAGGAGGGTGAGCACAGATACGCAGTATTTT
CDR3: CTSSHFRRRVSTDTQYF

V: TRBV7-2
D: TRBD2
J: TRBJ2-2
size: NA
DNA: TGTGCCAGCAGCTTGAGGGGACTAGCGGGGGCGAACACCGGGGAGCTGTTTTTT
CDR3: CASSLRGLAGANTGELFF

V: TRBV7-8
D: TRBD1
J: TRBJ2-2
size: NA
DNA: TGTGCCAGCAGCTTAAGATACGGGACAGGGGGAACAGTTTTGTTTTTT
CDR3: CASSLRYGTGGTVLFF

V: TRBV13
D: NA
J: TRBJ2-3
size: NA
DNA: TGTGCCAGCAGCGAATCCGGGGAGGCAGATACGCAGTATTTT
CDR3: CASSESGEADTQYF

V: TRBV2
D: NA
J: TRBJ2-7
size: NA
DNA: TGTGCCAGCAGCCCGGGACTTCCACCCTACGAGCAGTACTTC
CDR3: CASSPGLPPYEQYF

V: TRBV5-4
D: NA
J: TRBJ2-3
size: NA
DNA: TGTGCCAGCAGCATAAGAGGTCTAGCTAGCACAGATACGCAGTATTTT
CDR3: CASSIRGLASTDTQYF

V: TRBV21-1
D: NA
J: TRBJ2-2
size: NA
DNA: TGTGCCAGCAGGGGACAGGGAAGGACCGGGGAGCTGTTTTTT
CDR3: CASRGQGRTGELFF